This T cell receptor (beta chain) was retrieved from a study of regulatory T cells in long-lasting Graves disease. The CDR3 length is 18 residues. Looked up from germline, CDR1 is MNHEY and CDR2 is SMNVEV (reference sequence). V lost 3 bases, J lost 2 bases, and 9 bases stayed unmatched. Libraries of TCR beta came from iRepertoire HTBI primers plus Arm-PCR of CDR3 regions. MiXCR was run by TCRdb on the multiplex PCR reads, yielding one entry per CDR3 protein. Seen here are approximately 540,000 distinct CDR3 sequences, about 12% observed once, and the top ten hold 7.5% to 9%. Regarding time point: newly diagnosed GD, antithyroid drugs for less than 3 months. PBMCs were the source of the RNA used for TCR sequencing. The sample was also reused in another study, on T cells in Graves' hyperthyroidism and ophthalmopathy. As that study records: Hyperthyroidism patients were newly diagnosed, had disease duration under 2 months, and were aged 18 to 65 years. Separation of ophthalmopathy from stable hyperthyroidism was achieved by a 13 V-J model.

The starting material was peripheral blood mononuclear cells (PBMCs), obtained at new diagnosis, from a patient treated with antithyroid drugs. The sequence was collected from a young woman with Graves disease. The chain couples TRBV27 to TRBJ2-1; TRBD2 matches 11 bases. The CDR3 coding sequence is TGTGCCAGCAGTTTCAGGCTAGCGGGAGGTCTGGCCTACAATGAGCAGTTCTTC. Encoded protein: CASSFRLAGGLAYNEQFF.